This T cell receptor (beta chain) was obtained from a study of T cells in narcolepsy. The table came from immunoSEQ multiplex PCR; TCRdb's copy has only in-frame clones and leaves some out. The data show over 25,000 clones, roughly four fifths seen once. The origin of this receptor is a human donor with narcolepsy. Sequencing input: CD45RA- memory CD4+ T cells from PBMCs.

In DNA, the CDR3 is TGTGCCAGCAGCTTAGTCCGGGTAGGATATGTTCCCGGGGAGCTGTTTTTT. This codes for CASSLVRVGYVPGELFF. The chain is built from TRBV7-2 and TRBJ2-2, with no clear D. V was shortened by 1 base and J by 6 bases, with 18 bases between the two germline ends. The germline CDR1 and CDR2 sequences are SGHTA and FQGNSA. There are 17 residues in the CDR3.